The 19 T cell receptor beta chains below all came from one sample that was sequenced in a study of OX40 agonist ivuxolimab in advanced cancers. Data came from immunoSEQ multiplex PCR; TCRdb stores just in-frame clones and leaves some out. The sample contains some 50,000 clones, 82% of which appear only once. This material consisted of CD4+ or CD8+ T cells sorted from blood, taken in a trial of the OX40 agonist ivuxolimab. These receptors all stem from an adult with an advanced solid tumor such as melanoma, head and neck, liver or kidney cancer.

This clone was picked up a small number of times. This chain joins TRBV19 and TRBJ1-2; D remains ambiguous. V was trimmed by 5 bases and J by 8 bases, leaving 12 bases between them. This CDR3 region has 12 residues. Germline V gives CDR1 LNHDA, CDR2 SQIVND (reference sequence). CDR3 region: CASSANVAGYTF. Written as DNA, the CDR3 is TGTGCCAGTAGTGCAAACGTCGCGGGCTACACCTTC.

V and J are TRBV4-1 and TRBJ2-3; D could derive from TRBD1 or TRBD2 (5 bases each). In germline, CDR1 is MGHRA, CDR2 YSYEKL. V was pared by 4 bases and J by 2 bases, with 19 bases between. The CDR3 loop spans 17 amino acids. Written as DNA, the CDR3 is TGCGCCAGCAGCCCCTCCGAGGGGTCAGGAGCCACAGATACGCAGTATTTT. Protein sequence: CASSPSEGSGATDTQYF.

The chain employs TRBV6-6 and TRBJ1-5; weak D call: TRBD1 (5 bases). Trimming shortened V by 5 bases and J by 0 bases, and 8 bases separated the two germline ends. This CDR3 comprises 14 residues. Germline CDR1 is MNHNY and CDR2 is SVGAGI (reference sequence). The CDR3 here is CASSLGVSNQPQHF. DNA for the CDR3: TGTGCCAGCAGTCTAGGGGTTAGCAATCAGCCCCAGCATTTT.

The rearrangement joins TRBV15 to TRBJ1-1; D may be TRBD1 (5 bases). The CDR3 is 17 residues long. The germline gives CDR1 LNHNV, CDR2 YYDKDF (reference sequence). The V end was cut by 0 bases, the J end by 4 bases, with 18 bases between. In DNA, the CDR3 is TGTGCCACCAGCAGAGAAATCTTTTTTGGGGGGACCACTGAAGCTTTCTTT. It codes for CATSREIFFGGTTEAFF.

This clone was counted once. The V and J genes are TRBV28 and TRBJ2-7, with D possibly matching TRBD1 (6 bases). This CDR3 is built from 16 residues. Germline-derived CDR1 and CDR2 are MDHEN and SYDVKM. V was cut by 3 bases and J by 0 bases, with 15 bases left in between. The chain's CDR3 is CASSFTLQGLSYEQYF. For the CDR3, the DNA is TGTGCCAGCAGTTTCACCCTCCAGGGGCTCTCCTACGAGCAGTACTTC.

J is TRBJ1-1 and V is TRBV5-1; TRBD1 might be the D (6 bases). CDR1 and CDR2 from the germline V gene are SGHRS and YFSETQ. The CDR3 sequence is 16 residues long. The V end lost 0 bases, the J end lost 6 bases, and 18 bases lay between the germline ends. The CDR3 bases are TGCGCCAGCAGCTTGGGGACAGCCTTTGGTAGCGCTGAAGCTTTCTTT. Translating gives CASSLGTAFGSAEAFF.

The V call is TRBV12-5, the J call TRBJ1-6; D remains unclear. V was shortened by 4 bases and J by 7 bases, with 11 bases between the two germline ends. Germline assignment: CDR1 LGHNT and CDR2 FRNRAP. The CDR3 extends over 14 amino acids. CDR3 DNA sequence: TGTGCTAGTGGTTACGGACGGATCAATTCACCCCTCCACTTT. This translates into CASGYGRINSPLHF. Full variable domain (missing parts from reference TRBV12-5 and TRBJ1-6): DARVTQTPRHKVTEMGQEVTMRCQPILGHNTVFWYRQTMMQGLELLAYFRNRAPLDDSGMPKDRFSAEMPDATLATLKIQPSEPRDSAVYFCASGYGRINSPLHFGNGTRLTVT.

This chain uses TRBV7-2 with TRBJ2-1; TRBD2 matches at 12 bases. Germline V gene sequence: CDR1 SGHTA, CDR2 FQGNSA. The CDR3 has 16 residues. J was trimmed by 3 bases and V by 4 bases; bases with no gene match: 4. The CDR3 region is CASSSRTSGNYNEQFF. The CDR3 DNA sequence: TGTGCCAGCAGCTCGCGGACTAGCGGGAACTACAATGAGCAGTTCTTC.

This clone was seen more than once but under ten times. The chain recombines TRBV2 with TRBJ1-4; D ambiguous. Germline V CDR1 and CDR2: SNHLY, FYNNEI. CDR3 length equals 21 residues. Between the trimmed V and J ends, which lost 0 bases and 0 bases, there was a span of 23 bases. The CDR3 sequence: CASSEAMGLDWRVATNEKLFF. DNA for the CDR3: TGTGCCAGCAGTGAAGCGATGGGCCTAGATTGGAGGGTCGCAACTAATGAAAAACTGTTTTTT.

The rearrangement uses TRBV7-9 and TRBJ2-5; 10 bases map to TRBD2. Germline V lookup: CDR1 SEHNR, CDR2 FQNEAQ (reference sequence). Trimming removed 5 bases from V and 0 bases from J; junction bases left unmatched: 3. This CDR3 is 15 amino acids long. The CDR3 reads CASSRAGGYQETQYF. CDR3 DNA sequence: TGTGCCAGCAGCAGAGCGGGGGGGTACCAAGAGACCCAGTACTTC.

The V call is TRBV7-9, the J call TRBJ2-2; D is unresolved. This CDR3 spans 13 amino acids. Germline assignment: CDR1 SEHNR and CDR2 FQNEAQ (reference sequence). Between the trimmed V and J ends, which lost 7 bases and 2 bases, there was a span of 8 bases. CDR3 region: CASMRINTGELFF. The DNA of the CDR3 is TGTGCCAGCATGAGGATTAACACCGGGGAGCTGTTTTTT.

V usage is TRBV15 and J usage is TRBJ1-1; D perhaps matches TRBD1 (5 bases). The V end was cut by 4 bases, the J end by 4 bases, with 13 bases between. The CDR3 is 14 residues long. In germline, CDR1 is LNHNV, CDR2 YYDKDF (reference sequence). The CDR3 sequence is CATSTRQTGTEAFF. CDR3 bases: TGTGCCACCAGCACAAGACAGACGGGCACTGAAGCTTTCTTT. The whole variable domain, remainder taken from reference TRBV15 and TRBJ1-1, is DAMVIQNPRYQVTQFGKPVTLSCSQTLNHNVMYWYQQKSSQAPKLLFHYYDKDFNNEADTPDNFQSRRPNTSFCFLDIRSPGLGDTAMYLCATSTRQTGTEAFFGQGTRLTVV.

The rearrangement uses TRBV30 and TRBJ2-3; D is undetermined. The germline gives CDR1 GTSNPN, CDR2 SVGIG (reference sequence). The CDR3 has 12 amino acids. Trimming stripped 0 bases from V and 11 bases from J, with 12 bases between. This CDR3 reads CAWSVGPTGQYF. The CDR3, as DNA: TGTGCCTGGAGTGTGGGCCCAACGGGGCAGTATTTT.

The CDR3 reads CASQDSSTDTQYF. The CDR3 DNA is TGTGCCAGCCAGGACAGTAGCACAGATACGCAGTATTTT. V is TRBV6-5 and J is TRBJ2-3; maybe TRBD1 (6 bases). Germline CDR1 and CDR2: MNHEY and SVGAGI. The V end was cut by 8 bases, the J end by 0 bases, with 9 bases between. The CDR3 extends over 13 amino acids.

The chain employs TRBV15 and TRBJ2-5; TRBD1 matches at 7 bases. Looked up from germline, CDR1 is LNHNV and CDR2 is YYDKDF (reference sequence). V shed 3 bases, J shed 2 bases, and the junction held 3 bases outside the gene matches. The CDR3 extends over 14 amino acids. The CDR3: CATSSPGGQETQYF. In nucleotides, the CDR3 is TGTGCCACCAGCAGCCCAGGGGGACAAGAGACCCAGTACTTC.

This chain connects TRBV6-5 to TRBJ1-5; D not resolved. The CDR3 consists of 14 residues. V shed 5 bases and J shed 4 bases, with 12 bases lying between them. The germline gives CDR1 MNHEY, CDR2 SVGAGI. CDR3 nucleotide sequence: TGTGCCAGCAGTACTGCGTCCGGGAATCAGCCCCAGCATTTT. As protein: CASSTASGNQPQHF.

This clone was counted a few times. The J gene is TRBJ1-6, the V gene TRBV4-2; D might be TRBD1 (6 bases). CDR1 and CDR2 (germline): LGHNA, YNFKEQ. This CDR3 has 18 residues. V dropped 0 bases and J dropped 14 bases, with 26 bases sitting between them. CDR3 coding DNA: TGTGCCAGCAGCCAAGATCTCGGGGGGACACCTCCTTTTAGTTCCCTCCACTTT. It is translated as CASSQDLGGTPPFSSLHF.

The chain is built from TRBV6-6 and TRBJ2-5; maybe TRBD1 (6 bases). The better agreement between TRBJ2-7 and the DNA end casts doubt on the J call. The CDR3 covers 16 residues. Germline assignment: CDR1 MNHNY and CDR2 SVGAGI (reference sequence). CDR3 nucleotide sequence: TGTGCCAGCAGTTCCCCACCGTACAGGGATAATCACGAGCAGTACTTC. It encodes CASSSPPYRDNHEQYF.

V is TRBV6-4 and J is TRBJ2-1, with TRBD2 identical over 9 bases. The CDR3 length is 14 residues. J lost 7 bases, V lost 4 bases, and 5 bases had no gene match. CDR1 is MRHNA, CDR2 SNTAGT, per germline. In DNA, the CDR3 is TGTGCCAGCAGTGTCGCGGGGGGGCGTAATGAGCAGTTCTTC. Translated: CASSVAGGRNEQFF.